The rows below give T cell receptor beta chains drawn from one sample of a study of T-cell reconstitution after alpha-beta-depleted transplantation in children. MiXCR was run by TCRdb on the PCR reads, yielding one entry per CDR3 protein. This table holds about 610,000 distinct CDR3 sequences, about 10% found once. This specimen was PBMCs from the stem cell graft donor, taken from the stem cell graft. These receptors all stem from a human donor who donated a stem cell graft to a child with acute myeloid leukemia. The CDR3 runs from the conserved cysteine through the conserved F or W. D genes are given only for firm matches. Where a row states a size, it is once, few, many or the class of an expanded clone; other rows omit it.

v_call	j_call	clone_size	d_call	cdr3_nt	cdr3_aa
TRBV12-3/TRBV12-4	TRBJ2-4	.	TRBD1	TGTGCCAGCAGTCTCCCGGGACAGGTTCAGTACTTC	CASSLPGQVQYF
TRBV7-9	TRBJ1-2	few	.	TGTGCCAGCAGCTTAGAGGAGGATGGCTACACCTTC	CASSLEEDGYTF
TRBV6-1	TRBJ2-1	.	TRBD2	TGTGCCAGCACCGCGAATAGCGGGAGGAATGAGCGGTTCTTC	CASTANSGRNERFF
TRBV5-1	TRBJ2-6	few	TRBD1	TGCGCCAGCGACTGGACAGGGGGACCTGGGGCCAACGTCCTGACTTTC	CASDWTGGPGANVLTF
TRBV28	TRBJ1-2	.	TRBD1	TGTGCCAGCAGTTTAACCGGTGGACAGGGGGCCGGCATTGCTGGCTACACCTTC	CASSLTGGQGAGIAGYTF
TRBV27	TRBJ2-7	.	TRBD2	TGTGCCAGCAGTTTTTGGACTAGCGACGCCTACGAGCAGTACTTC	CASSFWTSDAYEQYF
TRBV5-1	TRBJ2-7	few	.	TGCGCCAGCAGCTTAGGGAAGAGCTCCTACGAGCAGTACTTC	CASSLGKSSYEQYF
TRBV12-3/TRBV12-4	TRBJ2-1	.	TRBD1	TGTGCCAGCAGTACAGGGGAAAGTTGGAACGAGCAGTTCTTC	CASSTGESWNEQFF
TRBV10-3	TRBJ1-2	many	.	TGTGCCATCAGTGTCACGGAGGGAATTGATGGCTACACCTTC	CAISVTEGIDGYTF
TRBV28	TRBJ1-5	many	TRBD1	TGTGCCAGCACCAACAGGGGGCTAGGGAATCAGCCCCAGCATTTT	CASTNRGLGNQPQHF
TRBV5-1	TRBJ2-7	few	.	TGCGCCAGCAGCTTGGGGGGGGAGGGACACTACGAGCAGTACTTC	CASSLGGEGHYEQYF
TRBV24-1	TRBJ1-2	many	.	TGTGCCACCAGTGACGCTCGACAGGTCTCTAACTATGGCTACACCTTC	CATSDARQVSNYGYTF
TRBV7-3	TRBJ2-1	few	TRBD2	TGTGCCAGCAGCTTGGGGACTAGTGGGGACCCGGACAATGAGCAGTTCTTC	CASSLGTSGDPDNEQFF
TRBV7-2	TRBJ2-5	.	TRBD1	TGTGCCGCGGTGGCAGGGGGCCTAAAAGAGACCCAGTACTTC	CAAVAGGLKETQYF
TRBV6-5	TRBJ2-1	.	TRBD2	TGTGCCAGCAGTTACTCTCCAGCGGGAGGCCCCTACAATGAGCAGTTCTTC	CASSYSPAGGPYNEQFF
TRBV7-2	TRBJ2-7	once	.	TGTGCCAGCAGCTTGGGCCTCGGACTAACGTACGAGCAGTACTTC	CASSLGLGLTYEQYF
TRBV27	TRBJ1-5	many	.	TGTGCCAGCAGGACTGGACAGTACAATCAGCCCCAGCATTTT	CASRTGQYNQPQHF
TRBV11-2	TRBJ2-2	.	TRBD1	TGTGCCAGCAGCTCCGACCCCCGGACAGGGGTTCATTCCGGGGAGCTGTTTTTT	CASSSDPRTGVHSGELFF
TRBV27	TRBJ2-7	few	.	TGTGCCAGCAGAGTTGACAGTCTGGGAGGTTACGAGCAGTACTTC	CASRVDSLGGYEQYF
TRBV20-1	TRBJ2-7	few	TRBD2	TGCTGTGCTTTAGCGGGAGATGGCGGTGTCAGCTCCTACGAGCAGTACTTC	CCALAGDGGVSSYEQYF
TRBV20-1	TRBJ2-6	.	.	TGCAGTGCTAGAGACAGGGAACACTCTGGGGCCAACGTCCTGACTTTC	CSARDREHSGANVLTF
TRBV21-1	TRBJ2-7	.	.	TGTGCCACGTTCGAGGGACTAGAGCCTTCCTACGAGCAGTACTTC	CATFEGLEPSYEQYF
TRBV7-2	TRBJ1-2	few	TRBD1	TGTGCCAGCAGCCGGGACAGGGAGAACTATGGCTACACCTTC	CASSRDRENYGYTF
TRBV5-1	TRBJ2-3	.	.	TGCGCCAGCAGCCGTCCCGGGGGGCGCGCAGATACGCAGTATTTT	CASSRPGGRADTQYF
TRBV15	TRBJ2-7	many	.	TGTGCCACCAGCAGAGATTTTTACGAGCAGTACTTC	CATSRDFYEQYF
TRBV20-1	TRBJ2-1	many	TRBD2	TGCAGTGCTACCGGGACTAGCGTGTGGAATGAGCAGTTCTTC	CSATGTSVWNEQFF
TRBV11-1	TRBJ2-3	many	.	TGTGCCAGCAGCTGGGGAGGCACAGATACGCAGTATTTT	CASSWGGTDTQYF
TRBV20-1	TRBJ2-1	.	TRBD2	TGCAGTACTGGACTAGCGGGAGTAGGTGAGCAGTTCTTC	CSTGLAGVGEQFF
TRBV27	TRBJ2-1	many	.	TGTGCCAGCAGTTTTTCCAAAGGGGCATTCTCCTACAATGAGCAGTTCTTC	CASSFSKGAFSYNEQFF
TRBV9	TRBJ2-3	many	TRBD2	TGTGCCAGCAGCCCGAGAGGGGGACTAGCGGGAGGGCCAGATACGCAGTATTTT	CASSPRGGLAGGPDTQYF
TRBV6-2/TRBV6-3	TRBJ2-2	many	.	TGTGCCAGCAGAACCCCAGGAAACACCGGGGAGCTGTTTTTT	CASRTPGNTGELFF
TRBV20-1	TRBJ2-1	.	TRBD2	TGCAGTGCGCCGACTAGCGGGACCTACAATGAGCAGTTCTTC	CSAPTSGTYNEQFF
TRBV5-1	TRBJ2-7	few	.	TGCGCCAGCAGGTTATCAGGGGGACTAAGCTCCTACGAGCAGTACTTC	CASRLSGGLSSYEQYF
TRBV12-3/TRBV12-4	TRBJ2-2	few	.	TGTGCCAGCACCCCCAATGGTGTTGAAGGCGCCGGGGAGCTGTTTTTT	CASTPNGVEGAGELFF
TRBV28	TRBJ2-2	.	.	TGTGCCAGCAGTTCCCTCGCCGGGCGGGGGAACACCGGGGAGCTGTTTTTT	CASSSLAGRGNTGELFF
TRBV5-1	TRBJ1-3	few	TRBD1	TGCGCCAGCAGCTCCATCTCAGGGGGCACTGGAAACACCATATATTTT	CASSSISGGTGNTIYF
TRBV7-3	TRBJ1-1	.	.	TGTGCCAGCAGCTTAAACAGACAATCTGAAGCTTTCTTT	CASSLNRQSEAFF
TRBV7-2	TRBJ1-1	many	TRBD1	TGTGCCAGCAGCGCACCGGGACAGAGCAACACTGAAGCTTTCTTT	CASSAPGQSNTEAFF
TRBV21-1	TRBJ2-3	many	.	TGTGCCAGCAGCAAGTGTGGGACTAGCTTAGATACGCAGTATTTT	CASSKCGTSLDTQYF
TRBV9	TRBJ2-1	many	TRBD2	TGTGCCAGCAGCGTAACTCCGGATTTTCTAGCGGGAGAAGGTGAGCAGTTCTTC	CASSVTPDFLAGEGEQFF
TRBV21-1	TRBJ1-1	many	.	TGTGCCAGCCCGACGAGTGGTCCTAACACTGAAGCTTTCTTT	CASPTSGPNTEAFF
TRBV27	TRBJ2-7	.	.	TGTGCCAGCAGTCTACGCCCGCTTTTGAACGAGCAGTACTTC	CASSLRPLLNEQYF
TRBV4-2	TRBJ2-7	many	TRBD2	TGTGCCAGCAGCCCGCGGACTAGCGATCACAACGAGCAGTACTTC	CASSPRTSDHNEQYF
TRBV7-2	TRBJ2-5	.	.	TGTGCCAGCAGCTTAGGGACATCGGCCCAGTACTTC	CASSLGTSAQYF
TRBV20-1	TRBJ2-4	.	.	TGCAGTGCTATAGAGCTTAAAAACATTCAGTACTTC	CSAIELKNIQYF
TRBV2	TRBJ2-7	few	TRBD1	TGTGCCAGCAAAATCCGGGACAGGGGCAACGAGCAGTACTTC	CASKIRDRGNEQYF
TRBV7-9	TRBJ2-7	many	.	TGTGCCAGCACCACGCGGGGCTACGAGCAGTACTTC	CASTTRGYEQYF
TRBV6-6	TRBJ1-1	.	.	TGTGCCAGCAGAATTGGACAGCCCGAAGCTTTCTTT	CASRIGQPEAFF
TRBV4-3	TRBJ2-7	many	.	TGCGCCAGCAGCCAAGACAGCGGCGGCAGCGCCTACGAGCAGTACTTC	CASSQDSGGSAYEQYF
TRBV7-9	TRBJ2-2	few	TRBD2	TGTGCCAGCACCAAAAGCGGGGGACTAGCGGTTTGGGAGCTGTTTTTT	CASTKSGGLAVWELFF
TRBV11-2	TRBJ2-1	few	TRBD2	TGTGCCAGCAGCTTAGTGTCTCTAGCGGGGAATGAGCAGTTCTTC	CASSLVSLAGNEQFF
TRBV11-2	TRBJ2-5	.	.	TGTGCCAGCAGCTTAGGGAGACAGGCCCTGGGGGAGACCCAGTACTTC	CASSLGRQALGETQYF
TRBV24-1	TRBJ2-5	few	TRBD2	TGTGCCACCAGTGATGCGGGGGACCAAGGCGGAGAGACCCAGTACTTC	CATSDAGDQGGETQYF
TRBV6-2/TRBV6-3	TRBJ1-1	.	.	TGTGCCAGCAGTCCCTATAGGGGCAACACTGAAGCTTTCTTT	CASSPYRGNTEAFF